Presented here are 20 T cell receptor beta chains from one specimen sequenced in a study of response to subunit inactivated influenza vaccine. TCRdb processed the RT-PCR reads anew with MiXCR; each CDR3 protein has one entry. The sample includes some 160,000 distinct CDR3 sequences, about a tenth of them seen just once. The sample consisted of non-naive T cells sorted from PBMCs, taken more than 35 days after vaccination. The receptors come from a man aged 45-60 years who received an inactivated influenza vaccine.

The J gene is TRBJ1-6, the V gene TRBV7-2; weak D call: TRBD1 (6 bases). CDR3 length equals 16 residues. Germline V gene lookup returns CDR1 SGHTA and CDR2 FQGNSA. Trimming took 1 base from V and 8 from J, leaving 15 bases between them. The CDR3 coding sequence is TGTGCCAGCAGCTTAGTGACAGGCGGGAGGGATTCACCCCTCCACTTT. Translated: CASSLVTGGRDSPLHF.

This clonotype was recorded many times. The chain carries TRBV3-1 and TRBJ2-3, with D unclear. Trimming pared 2 bases from V and 8 bases from J, leaving 11 bases between. CDR1 and CDR2 (germline): LGHDT, YNNKEL (reference sequence). This CDR3 has 13 residues. The CDR3 DNA is TGTGCCAGCAGCCAAAACCCTCATGGTACGCAGTATTTT. Protein product: CASSQNPHGTQYF.

In its sample, this clonotype was seen a few times. The chain joins TRBV20-1 to TRBJ1-4; the D gene is possibly TRBD1 (6 bases). The ends were cut back, 0 bases at V and 7 bases at J, with 12 bases in the middle. CDR1 DFQATT and CDR2 SNEGSKA come from the germline V gene (reference sequence). The CDR3 is 14 amino acids. CDR3 sequence: CSARDGGRSEKLFF. The CDR3 DNA follows: TGCAGTGCTAGAGACGGGGGGCGTTCTGAAAAACTGTTTTTT.

V is TRBV6-2 or TRBV6-3 and J is TRBJ2-1; D may be TRBD1 (6 bases). The V gene's germline CDR1 is MNHEY and CDR2 SVGEGT. The CDR3 length is 15 residues. Trimming removed 5 bases from V and 6 bases from J, with 17 bases in between. The CDR3 loop reads CASSRRGWVRNEQFF. CDR3 nucleotides: TGTGCCAGCAGTCGCAGGGGATGGGTGCGCAATGAGCAGTTCTTC.

Comment on this clonotype: A much larger clone lies one base from this, so it may be a read error. Lacking the conserved final phenylalanine or tryptophan, this CDR3 likely reflects a read error. This chain uses TRBV4-3 with TRBJ2-7; D unresolved. CDR1 and CDR2 (germline): LGHNA, YSLEER. This CDR3 has 16 residues. V was clipped by 4 bases and J by 4 bases, with 20 bases between them. As DNA, the CDR3 is TGCGCCAGCAGCCTCCGTAAAGGGCTAGTTAGATACGAGCAGTACTTA. Amino acid sequence: CASSLRKGLVRYEQYL.

The V and J genes are TRBV2 and TRBJ2-1; perhaps TRBD2 as D (6 bases). The CDR3 has 18 amino acids. Germline values: CDR1 SNHLY, CDR2 FYNNEI. The V end was cut by 5 bases, the J end by 0 bases, with 20 bases between. Here the CDR3 DNA reads TGTGCCAGCAGTTTAGTTCGTGTGTGGGAGGCCTCCTACAATGAGCAGTTCTTC. Residues: CASSLVRVWEASYNEQFF.

This chain joins TRBV7-8 and TRBJ2-3, with 10 bases matching TRBD1. V shed 1 base, J shed 5 bases, and the junction held 9 bases outside the gene matches. The CDR3 contains 17 residues. Germline-derived CDR1 and CDR2 are SGHVS and FQNEAQ. CDR3 bases: TGTGCCAGCAGCTTAGGGCCAGGACAGGGGGTGAGAGATACGCAGTATTTT. It encodes CASSLGPGQGVRDTQYF.

This clonotype was counted many times. The gene calls are TRBV14 and TRBJ2-5, with TRBD1 identical over 7 bases. Per germline, CDR1 SGHDN and CDR2 FVKESK. The CDR3 runs to 15 residues. V was pared by 5 bases and J by 0 bases, with 6 bases of the junction left unmatched. CDR3 coding DNA: TGTGCCAGCAGCTCAAACAGGGGACACCAAGAGACCCAGTACTTC. Translation: CASSSNRGHQETQYF. The complete variable domain, with remaining parts taken from reference TRBV14 and TRBJ2-5, reads EAGVTQFPSHSVIEKGQTVTLRCDPISGHDNLYWYRRVMGKEIKFLLHFVKESKQDESGMPNNRFLAERTGGTYSTLKVQPAELEDSGVYFCASSSNRGHQETQYFGPGTRLLVL.

To note about this clonotype: A much larger clone lies a single base off, so this may be a read error. This sequence joins TRBV7-9 and TRBJ1-5; D unresolved. Germline V gene lookup returns CDR1 SEHNR and CDR2 FQNEAQ (reference sequence). The CDR3 is 14 residues long. The CDR3 region is CGSSSQIGNQPQHF. The CDR3 bases are TGTGGCAGCAGCTCCCAAATTGGGAATCAGCCCCAGCATTTT.

The chain combines TRBV5-6 with TRBJ2-7, with TRBD2 matching over 10 bases. The CDR3 contains 18 residues. CDR1 and CDR2 from the germline V gene are SGHDT and YYEEEE. V gave up 4 bases and J gave up 4 bases; unmatched junction bases: 17. CDR3 sequence reads: CASSVTSAGGLGAYEQYF. CDR3 coding DNA: TGTGCCAGCAGCGTCACGTCAGCGGGGGGGTTGGGTGCGTACGAGCAGTACTTC.

This clonotype turned up a few times. The CDR3 DNA follows: TGCGCCAGCAGCCGCACAGGGGACACGAACACCGGGGAGCTGTTTTTT. Amino acids: CASSRTGDTNTGELFF. The chain is built from TRBV4-3 and TRBJ2-2; TRBD1 agrees at 7 bases. The CDR3 contains 16 residues. In germline, CDR1 is LGHNA, CDR2 YSLEER. With V trimmed by 4 bases and J by 0 bases, 5 bases remained unmatched.

The chain recombines TRBV7-2 with TRBJ2-7; TRBD1 matches at 9 bases. V was pared by 5 bases and J by 2 bases, with 13 bases of the junction left unmatched. The CDR3 sequence is 17 residues long. Germline loops: CDR1 SGHTA, CDR2 FQGNSA. CDR3 loop: CASSPIQPGQGAYEQYF. CDR3 DNA sequence: TGTGCCAGCAGCCCAATCCAACCGGGACAGGGAGCCTACGAGCAGTACTTC.

This clonotype has only a few counts. The J gene is TRBJ2-6, the V gene TRBV11-1; D gene uncertain. V was shortened by 6 bases and J by 0 bases, with 24 bases between the two germline ends. There are 20 residues in the CDR3. Germline CDR1 reads SGHAT; CDR2 reads FQDESV (reference sequence). The DNA of the CDR3 is TGTGCCAGCAGGAAAGCTTGGAACAGAACCTTTAGCTCTGGGGCCAACGTCCTGACTTTC. Its translation is CASRKAWNRTFSSGANVLTF.

This clonotype was seen a few times. The V and J genes are TRBV4-3 and TRBJ1-3; no firm D call. Trimming took off 2 bases at V and 4 bases at J, with 9 bases between the two ends. CDR3 length: 14 residues. Germline V CDR1 and CDR2: LGHNA, YSLEER. The CDR3 DNA reads TGCGCCAGCAGCCAATCCTCCCAGGGAAACACCATATATTTT. Encoded protein: CASSQSSQGNTIYF.

This clonotype was counted ten times or more. This rearrangement joins TRBV12-3 or TRBV12-4 to TRBJ1-2; weak D call: TRBD1 (6 bases). The CDR3 is 15 residues long. Trimming removed 5 bases from V and 0 bases from J, with 13 bases in between. The CDR3: CASSKGDTANYGYTF. For the CDR3, the DNA is TGTGCCAGCAGTAAAGGGGACACCGCTAACTATGGCTACACCTTC.

This clonotype was seen at least ten times. The chain has TRBV28 and TRBJ2-2; D is unresolved. CDR1 is MDHEN and CDR2 is SYDVKM in the germline V gene. Trimming removed 2 bases from V and 1 base from J, with 11 bases in between. This CDR3 region has 16 residues. DNA for the CDR3: TGTGCCAGCAGTTTACCCCAGGAACGGAACACCGGGGAGCTGTTTTTT. Translating it yields CASSLPQERNTGELFF.

This chain uses TRBV7-8 with TRBJ2-5; TRBD2 matches at 11 bases. The CDR3 runs to 16 residues. The germline V gene encodes CDR1 SGHVS and CDR2 FQNEAQ. The ends lost 1 base at V and 2 bases at J; junction bases unmatched: 3. CDR3 residues: CASSLGLAGTQETQYF. The CDR3, as DNA: TGTGCCAGCAGCTTAGGACTAGCGGGGACACAAGAGACCCAGTACTTC.

V and J are TRBV4-2 and TRBJ1-4; D remains unclear. Germline-derived CDR1 and CDR2 are LGHNA and YNFKEQ. The CDR3 consists of 11 residues. Trimming removed 5 bases at V and 8 bases at J, with 6 bases between. The CDR3 here is CASSTKEKLFF. CDR3 in DNA: TGTGCCAGCAGCACCAAAGAAAAACTGTTTTTT.

This clonotype was seen a few times. The rearrangement joins TRBV28 to TRBJ1-2, with 8 bases aligning to TRBD1. Germline V gives CDR1 MDHEN, CDR2 SYDVKM. With V trimmed by 5 bases and J by 13 bases, 18 bases remained unmatched. The CDR3 consists of 15 residues. The CDR3 is CASSQWRTGMEAGTF. CDR3 bases: TGTGCCAGCAGTCAATGGAGGACAGGGATGGAAGCGGGCACCTTC.

This clonotype was observed a few times. This chain uses TRBV12-3 or TRBV12-4 with TRBJ2-3; D is uncertain. Trimming stripped 1 base from V and 4 bases from J, with 6 bases between. The CDR3 spans 13 residues. The CDR3 bases are TGTGCCAGCAGTTTAGACTACCCAGATACGCAGTATTTT. This codes for CASSLDYPDTQYF.